This T cell receptor beta chain was found in a study of blood T cell repertoires in COVID-19. Per germline, CDR1 SGDLS and CDR2 YYNGEE. V was clipped by 8 bases and J by 4 bases, with 27 bases between them. The CDR3 spans 17 residues. Authors' methods: Scientists estimated how many nucleated cells there were by amplifying reference gene primers. The method was immunoSEQ multiplex PCR; TCRdb's version includes in-frame clones alone and lacks a portion of them. That table furnishes V, J and clone size, whereas the DNA furnished D and trimming. The sample carries about 110,000 clones, around 82% recorded once.

V usage is TRBV9 and J usage is TRBJ1-2, with a tentative D call TRBD1 (6 bases). Specimen: peripheral blood. The clonotype comes from a human donor in a cohort sampled during active or convalescent COVID-19. The CDR3 region is CARVGGPDPFLGYGYTF. CDR3 sequence (DNA): TGTGCCAGGGTGGGGGGGCCCGACCCCTTTCTAGGCTATGGCTACACCTTC.